The 32 T cell receptor beta chains below come from one sample, sequenced in a study of T cell repertoires in cytomegalovirus infection. TCRdb reanalysed the reads using MiXCR and keeps one entry per CDR3 protein. Among 600,000 to 800,000 distinct CDR3 sequences, roughly 26% were seen once, and the ten largest hold 7% to 9%. The sample consisted of CD8+ T cells from PBMCs. Receptor source: a human donor in good health (CMV status not recorded). Some clones in this sample may be carry-over from other donors' samples.

In this sample, this clonotype turned up many times. The V gene is TRBV2, the J gene TRBJ2-7; D gene uncertain. This CDR3 has 10 residues. V was trimmed by 4 bases and J by 5 bases, leaving 3 bases between them. CDR1 is SNHLY and CDR2 is FYNNEI in the germline V gene. Written as DNA, the CDR3 is TGTGCCAGCAGTGGCCACGAGCAGTACTTC. This gives the protein CASSGHEQYF.

This clonotype has only a few counts. This chain connects TRBV6-5 to TRBJ2-5; D unresolved. CDR3 length: 14 amino acids. Germline V gene data show CDR1 as MNHEY and CDR2 as SVGAGI. Trimming cost V 0 bases and J 1 base, with 6 bases left between them. CDR3 in amino acids: CASSYSAAQETQYF. In DNA, the CDR3 is TGTGCCAGCAGTTACTCGGCAGCCCAAGAGACCCAGTACTTC.

The chain employs TRBV6-6 and TRBJ2-7; 10 bases line up with TRBD1. Unmatched junction bases numbered 8, after V lost 6 bases and J lost 3 bases. CDR1 and CDR2 from the germline V gene are MNHNY and SVGAGI (reference sequence). The CDR3 has 15 residues. CDR3 in DNA: TGTGCCAGCAGCCCCGGGACAGGGGTAAACTACGAGCAGTACGTC. This encodes CASSPGTGVNYEQYV.

This clonotype showed up many times. The rearrangement links TRBV7-8 to TRBJ1-5, with D hard to call. Germline V gene lookup returns CDR1 SGHVS and CDR2 FQNEAQ. The CDR3 extends over 11 amino acids. V was pared by 4 bases and J by 11 bases, with 9 bases between. The CDR3 bases are TGTGCCAGCAGCTCGGGCTGGGCCCAGCATTTT. Translation: CASSSGWAQHF.

This chain uses TRBV5-1 with TRBJ2-5; weak D call: TRBD1 (6 bases). Germline V CDR1 and CDR2: SGHRS, YFSETQ. Trimming left V 5 bases short and J 4 bases short, with 15 bases between. This CDR3 has 14 amino acids. The CDR3 region has the DNA TGCGCCAGCAGTACCACGACAGGCTTAGAGACCCAGTACTTC. This translates into CASSTTTGLETQYF.

This clonotype was observed many times. The chain carries TRBV7-2 and TRBJ2-3; TRBD2 agrees at 8 bases. CDR3 size: 14 residues. The germline V gene encodes CDR1 SGHTA and CDR2 FQGNSA. The V gene end was trimmed by 3 bases and the J gene end by 3 bases; junction bases not matched to a gene: 2. The CDR3 is CASSFRGGTDTQYF. Here the CDR3 DNA reads TGTGCCAGCAGCTTTCGGGGGGGGACAGATACGCAGTATTTT.

V is TRBV19 and J is TRBJ1-1; D is possibly TRBD1 (5 bases). The CDR3 consists of 17 residues. Trimming shortened V by 7 bases and J by 0 bases, and 21 bases separated the two germline ends. CDR1 and CDR2 from the germline V gene are LNHDA and SQIVND (reference sequence). In DNA, the CDR3 is TGTGCCAGTACCGAGGGGCATCGCGGGTCCTTGAACACTGAAGCTTTCTTT. The encoded protein is CASTEGHRGSLNTEAFF.

This clonotype was recorded at least ten times. The chain joins TRBV7-2 to TRBJ2-4, with D possibly matching TRBD1 (6 bases). The CDR3 runs 18 residues. V was cut by 2 bases and J by 7 bases, with 24 bases left in between. Germline V gene data show CDR1 as SGHTA and CDR2 as FQGNSA. CDR3 DNA: TGTGCCAGCAGCTTACCACGGGACGGCGAGGGAGACAGGAACATTCAGTACTTC. This translates into CASSLPRDGEGDRNIQYF.

The gene calls are TRBV13 and TRBJ2-7; D gene ambiguous. Germline values: CDR1 PRHDT, CDR2 FYEKMQ (reference sequence). Trimming stripped 0 bases from V and 5 bases from J, with 20 bases between. The CDR3 consists of 17 residues. The CDR3 sequence is CASSLGPGVQAIDEQYF. The DNA for the CDR3 is TGTGCCAGCAGCTTAGGACCAGGCGTGCAGGCAATCGACGAGCAGTACTTC.

This clonotype was observed many times. The V call is TRBV6-6, the J call TRBJ1-2; no clear D. Germline V CDR1 and CDR2: MNHNY, SVGAGI (reference sequence). CDR3 length: 9 residues. V was pared by 6 bases and J by 7 bases, with 3 bases between. This chain's CDR3 is CASSGGYTF. The DNA of the CDR3 is TGTGCCAGCAGCGGTGGCTACACCTTC.

This clonotype was picked up many times. The gene calls are TRBV11-3 and TRBJ2-1; 9 nucleotides match TRBD2. V lost 5 bases to trimming and J lost 7 bases; unmatched junction nucleotides: 21. The CDR3 has 19 residues. Germline values: CDR1 SGHNT, CDR2 YENEEA. The CDR3 is CASSTRKGGGASPVNEQFF. DNA for the CDR3: TGTGCCAGCAGCACCCGAAAAGGCGGGGGGGCCAGTCCGGTAAATGAGCAGTTCTTC. The full variable domain, with the rest looked up from reference TRBV11-3 and TRBJ2-1, is EAGVVQSPRYKIIEKKQPVAFWCNPISGHNTLYWYLQNLGQGPELLIRYENEEAVDDSQLPKDRFSAERLKGVDSTLKIQPAELGDSAVYLCASSTRKGGGASPVNEQFFGPGTRLTVL.

Only a few counts were recorded for this clonotype. This chain uses TRBV29-1 with TRBJ1-2; 7 positions match TRBD1. CDR3 length: 14 residues. J gave up 3 bases and V 2 bases, and 6 bases lay outside the gene matches. CDR1 is SQVTM, CDR2 ANQGSEA, per germline. The chain's CDR3 is CSVESDRWDYGYTF. The CDR3, as DNA: TGCAGCGTTGAATCGGACAGGTGGGACTATGGCTACACCTTC.

This clonotype was observed a few times. A read error may account for a junction end that differs from germline. V is TRBV2 and J is TRBJ2-2; D might be TRBD1 or TRBD2, each matching 5 bases. CDR3 size: 15 residues. Germline V gives CDR1 SNHLY, CDR2 FYNNEI. CDR3 sequence: CASRDWDQLTRELFF. The CDR3 coding sequence is TGTGCCAGCAGGGACTGGGACCAGCTCACCAGGGAGCTGTTTTTT.

This rearrangement joins TRBV20-1 to TRBJ2-3; a possible D gene is TRBD2 (7 bases). The V gene's germline CDR1 is DFQATT and CDR2 SNEGSKA (reference sequence). Trimming removed 6 bases from V and 4 bases from J, with 20 bases in between. The CDR3 loop spans 15 amino acids. This CDR3 is CSATFGGADPDTQYF. DNA for the CDR3: TGCAGTGCCACATTTGGGGGGGCTGACCCAGATACGCAGTATTTT.

V usage is TRBV7-9 and J usage is TRBJ2-3; D not resolved. Per germline, CDR1 SEHNR and CDR2 FQNEAQ (reference sequence). The CDR3 is 11 amino acids. V lost 11 bases and J lost 6, with 12 bases in between. The CDR3 DNA reads as TGTGCCTCCGACTTAGGGGATACGCAGTATTTT. Its protein is CASDLGDTQYF.

Of note for this clonotype: Given a much more abundant clone one base away, this may be a read error. V and J are TRBV7-6 and TRBJ2-7; no reliable D call. The CDR3 has 16 amino acids. Germline CDR1 SGHVS, CDR2 FNYEAQ. Trimming removed 2 bases at V and 2 bases at J, with 16 bases between. DNA of the CDR3: TGTGCCAGCAGCTTAAGTATGAGTTTACTCGCCTACGAGCAGTACTTC. Its translation: CASSLSMSLLAYEQYF.

This clonotype was seen many times. J is TRBJ2-1 and V is TRBV6-1; 8 nucleotides match TRBD1. CDR3 length: 16 amino acids. The trim removed 4 bases at V and 2 bases at J, leaving 7 bases unmatched. The V gene's germline CDR1 is MNHNS and CDR2 SASEGT. The CDR3 reads CASSGPGQGAYNEQFF. The CDR3 coding sequence is TGTGCCAGCAGTGGGCCCGGACAGGGAGCCTACAATGAGCAGTTCTTC.

This clonotype was seen ten or more times. Relative to the germline gene, one junction end is altered; a read error may explain this. The chain has TRBV7-2 and TRBJ1-6; 7 bases fit TRBD1. The CDR3 runs to 14 residues. Germline V lookup: CDR1 SGHTA, CDR2 FQGNSA. The CDR3 coding sequence is TGTGCCAGCAGCTCCCGGGACAGTAATTCACCCTTCCACTTT. Protein product: CASSSRDSNSPFHF.

Of note for this clonotype: Since a much larger clone is just one base distant, this may be a read error. This chain joins TRBV7-4 and TRBJ1-1; 9 nucleotides align to TRBD1. Looked up from germline, CDR1 is SGHVT and CDR2 is SQSDAQ. There are 14 residues in the CDR3. Written as DNA, the CDR3 is TGTGCCAGCAGATTAGACAGGGGGGAGATAGAAGCTTTCTTT. Its translation: CASRLDRGEIEAFF. Complete variable domain (other parts from reference TRBV7-4 and TRBJ1-1): GAGVSQSPRYKVAKRGRDVALRCDSISGHVTLYWYRQTLGQGSEVLTYSQSDAQRDKSGRPSGRFSAERPERSVSTLKIQRTEQGDSAVYLCASRLDRGEIEAFFGQGTRLTVV.

The rearrangement uses TRBV20-1 and TRBJ1-3; D might be TRBD1 (5 bases). CDR1 DFQATT and CDR2 SNEGSKA come from the germline V gene (reference sequence). V lost 0 bases and J 0 bases, leaving 12 bases between the germline ends. This CDR3 region has 16 residues. The CDR3 DNA is TGCAGTGCTAGAGATGAGAAGGGGAGCTCTGGAAACACCATATATTTT. Protein sequence: CSARDEKGSSGNTIYF.

Details on this clonotype: A much larger clone sits a single nucleotide away, making a read error possible. The V call is TRBV15, the J call TRBJ2-3, with a weak D call TRBD2 (6 bases). Per the germline V gene, CDR1 is LNHNV and CDR2 is YYDKDF (reference sequence). Trimming stripped 5 bases from V and 2 bases from J, with 14 bases between. The CDR3 runs to 15 residues. Here the CDR3 DNA reads TGTGCCACCAGCTATCAGTGGGGGGTCACAGATACGCAGTATTTT. This translates into CATSYQWGVTDTQYF.

The J gene is TRBJ1-1, the V gene TRBV23-1, with 7 bases identical to TRBD1. TRBV23-1 has ORF status, its function being uncertain. With 4 bases clipped from V and 1 base from J, the junction kept 9 bases outside the gene matches. The CDR3 length is 16 residues. CDR3 loop: CASSPPRDSPNTEAFF. The CDR3 coding sequence is TGCGCCAGCAGTCCCCCCAGGGACAGTCCGAACACTGAAGCTTTCTTT.

The rearrangement joins TRBV29-1 to TRBJ2-5; D uncertain. Trimming took off 7 bases at V and 0 bases at J, with 3 bases between the two ends. Germline values: CDR1 SQVTM, CDR2 ANQGSEA. CDR3 length: 10 amino acids. Written as DNA, the CDR3 is TGCAGCGCCCACCAAGAGACCCAGTACTTC. Translating gives CSAHQETQYF.

This sequence joins TRBV7-9 and TRBJ2-3; no clear D. Germline V lookup: CDR1 SEHNR, CDR2 FQNEAQ (reference sequence). The CDR3 has 15 residues. With 3 bases removed from V and 2 bases from J, the gap between germline ends came to 12 bases. The CDR3 region is CASSLTRVATDTQYF. CDR3 DNA: TGTGCCAGCAGCTTGACCCGGGTCGCCACAGATACGCAGTATTTT.

The table lists this clonotype with many counts. CDR3 DNA: TGTGCCAGCAGCTTAGCGGGACAGGAGCCCTACGAGCAGTACGTC. Protein: CASSLAGQEPYEQYV. The chain joins TRBV7-2 to TRBJ2-7; TRBD1 aligns across 8 bases. The CDR3 sequence is 15 residues long. The germline V gene encodes CDR1 SGHTA and CDR2 FQGNSA. V shed 0 bases, J shed 2 bases, and the junction held 3 bases outside the gene matches.

The chain carries TRBV5-1 and TRBJ1-6; unclear D gene. The V gene's germline CDR1 is SGHRS and CDR2 YFSETQ. This CDR3 spans 15 amino acids. Trimming removed 3 bases from V and 0 bases from J, with 7 bases in between. CDR3 DNA: TGCGCCAGCAGCTCCACAAGCTCCTATAATTCACCCCTCCACTTT. This gives the protein CASSSTSSYNSPLHF.

This chain links TRBV2 with TRBJ1-1; 7 nucleotides align to TRBD1. This CDR3 region has 14 residues. Per the germline V gene, CDR1 is SNHLY and CDR2 is FYNNEI. Trimming at V came to 0 bases and at J to 5 bases, leaving 3 bases not matched to a gene. The CDR3 DNA reads as TGTGCCAGCAGTGAAGCGCAGGGGGAGACTGAAGCTTTCTTT. Protein: CASSEAQGETEAFF.

This clonotype was detected ten times or more. The CDR3 DNA reads as TGTGCCAGCAGCCGGGATGGGAACACTGAAGCTTTCTTT. It translates to CASSRDGNTEAFF. V gene TRBV7-6 combines with J gene TRBJ1-1; no clear D. The germline V and J ends were trimmed by 5 bases and 1 base, with 8 bases remaining between them. This CDR3 region has 13 residues. Germline CDR1 and CDR2: SGHVS and FNYEAQ.

This clonotype was picked up a small number of times. The chain has TRBV28 and TRBJ1-2; D ambiguous. CDR1 and CDR2 from the germline V gene are MDHEN and SYDVKM. The V gene lost 5 bases and the J gene lost 3 bases, with 10 bases spanning the gap. The CDR3 has 13 residues. CDR3 region: CASSLPKDYGYTF. CDR3 DNA: TGTGCCAGCAGTCTGCCCAAGGACTATGGCTACACCTTC.

The chain couples TRBV5-6 to TRBJ2-7, with D maybe TRBD1 (6 bases). Germline-derived CDR1 and CDR2 are SGHDT and YYEEEE. The V gene lost 2 bases and the J gene lost 9 bases, with 18 bases spanning the gap. This CDR3 spans 14 amino acids. CDR3 sequence: CASSFWTVDPSQYV. The DNA for the CDR3 is TGTGCCAGCAGCTTCTGGACAGTAGACCCGTCGCAGTACGTC.

This clonotype has ten or more counts. The chain uses TRBV7-2 and TRBJ1-3; D unresolved. Germline V gene lookup returns CDR1 SGHTA and CDR2 FQGNSA. V dropped 2 bases and J dropped 2 bases, with 7 bases sitting between them. The CDR3 extends over 14 amino acids. CDR3 coding DNA: TGTGCCAGCAGCTTAACACAGCCTGGAAACACCATATATTTT. This encodes CASSLTQPGNTIYF.

This clonotype was found a few times. CDR3 loop: CSVEEQGAGTGELFF. CDR3 in DNA: TGCAGCGTTGAGGAACAGGGTGCGGGGACCGGGGAGCTGTTTTTT. The gene calls are TRBV29-1 and TRBJ2-2; D is possibly TRBD1 or TRBD2 (6 bases each). The CDR3 loop spans 15 amino acids. Germline V gene data show CDR1 as SQVTM and CDR2 as ANQGSEA. V lost 3 bases to trimming and J lost 5 bases, with 16 bases between them.